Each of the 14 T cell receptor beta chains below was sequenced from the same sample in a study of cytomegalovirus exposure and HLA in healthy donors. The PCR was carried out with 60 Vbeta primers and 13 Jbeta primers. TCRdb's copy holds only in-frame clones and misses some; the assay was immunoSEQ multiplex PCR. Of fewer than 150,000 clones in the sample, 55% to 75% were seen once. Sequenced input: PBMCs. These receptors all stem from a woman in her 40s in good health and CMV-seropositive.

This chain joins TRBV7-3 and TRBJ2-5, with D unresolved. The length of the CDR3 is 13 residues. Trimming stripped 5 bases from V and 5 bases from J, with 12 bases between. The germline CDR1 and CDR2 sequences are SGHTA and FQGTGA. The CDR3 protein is CASSNVPGETQYF. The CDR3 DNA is TGTGCCAGCAGCAACGTACCCGGGGAGACCCAGTACTTC.

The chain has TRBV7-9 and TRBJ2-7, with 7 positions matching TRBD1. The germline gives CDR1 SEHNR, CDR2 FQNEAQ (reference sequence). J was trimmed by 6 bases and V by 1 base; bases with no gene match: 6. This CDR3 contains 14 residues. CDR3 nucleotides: TGTGCCAGCAGCTTAGTCCGGACAGGCCCCGAGCAGTACTTC. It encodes CASSLVRTGPEQYF.

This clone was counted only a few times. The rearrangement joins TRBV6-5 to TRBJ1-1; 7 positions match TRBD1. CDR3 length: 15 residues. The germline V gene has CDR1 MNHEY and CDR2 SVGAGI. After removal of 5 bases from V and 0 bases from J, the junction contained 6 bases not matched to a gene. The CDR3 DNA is TGTGCCAGCAGTCGGCGGACAGGAATGAACACTGAAGCTTTCTTT. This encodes CASSRRTGMNTEAFF.

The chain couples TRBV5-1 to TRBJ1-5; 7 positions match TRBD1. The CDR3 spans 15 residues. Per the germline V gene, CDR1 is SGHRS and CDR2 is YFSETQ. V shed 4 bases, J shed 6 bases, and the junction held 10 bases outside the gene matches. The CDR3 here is CASSLSGTARQPQHF. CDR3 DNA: TGCGCCAGCAGCCTTTCCGGGACAGCCCGTCAGCCCCAGCATTTT.

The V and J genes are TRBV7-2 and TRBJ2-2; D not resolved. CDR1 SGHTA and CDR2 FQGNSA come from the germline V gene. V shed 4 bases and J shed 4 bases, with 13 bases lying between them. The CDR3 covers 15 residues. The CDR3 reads CASSSLLPPTGELFF. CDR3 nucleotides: TGTGCCAGCAGCTCTTTACTTCCACCCACCGGGGAGCTGTTTTTT.

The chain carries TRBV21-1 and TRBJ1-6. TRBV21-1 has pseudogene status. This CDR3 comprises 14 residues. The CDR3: CASSKRPENSPLHF. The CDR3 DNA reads TGTGCCAGCAGCAAAAGACCGGAGAATTCACCCCTCCACTTT.

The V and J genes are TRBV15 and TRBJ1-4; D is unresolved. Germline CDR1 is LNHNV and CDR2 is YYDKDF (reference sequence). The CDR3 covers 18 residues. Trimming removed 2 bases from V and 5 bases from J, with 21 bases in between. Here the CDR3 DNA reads TGTGCCACCAGCAGACCCGGGAAGTCCGCCGGAACGAATGAAAAACTGTTTTTT. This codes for CATSRPGKSAGTNEKLFF.

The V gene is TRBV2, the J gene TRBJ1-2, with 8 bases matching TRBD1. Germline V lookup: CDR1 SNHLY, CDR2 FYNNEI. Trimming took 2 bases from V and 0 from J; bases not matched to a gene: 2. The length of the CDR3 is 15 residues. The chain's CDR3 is CASSESDRANYGYTF. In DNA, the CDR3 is TGTGCCAGCAGTGAATCGGACAGGGCTAACTATGGCTACACCTTC.

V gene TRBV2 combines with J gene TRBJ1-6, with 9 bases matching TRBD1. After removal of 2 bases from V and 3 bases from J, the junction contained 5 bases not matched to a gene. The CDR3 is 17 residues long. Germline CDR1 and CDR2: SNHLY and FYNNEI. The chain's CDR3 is CASSERGQGGYNSPLHF. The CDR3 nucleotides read TGTGCCAGCAGTGAAAGGGGACAGGGAGGCTATAATTCACCCCTCCACTTT.

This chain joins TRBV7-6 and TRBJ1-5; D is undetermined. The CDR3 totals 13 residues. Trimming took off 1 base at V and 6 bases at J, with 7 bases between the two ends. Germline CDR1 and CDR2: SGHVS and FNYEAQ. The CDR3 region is CASSLGPGQPQHF. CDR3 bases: TGTGCCAGCAGCTTAGGACCGGGTCAGCCCCAGCATTTT.

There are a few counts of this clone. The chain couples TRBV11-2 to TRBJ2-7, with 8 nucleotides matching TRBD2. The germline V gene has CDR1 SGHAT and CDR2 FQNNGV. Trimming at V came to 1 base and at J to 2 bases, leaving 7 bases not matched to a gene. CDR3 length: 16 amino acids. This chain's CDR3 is CASSLVRGSGAYEQYF. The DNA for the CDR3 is TGTGCCAGCAGCTTAGTTCGGGGTAGCGGGGCCTACGAGCAGTACTTC. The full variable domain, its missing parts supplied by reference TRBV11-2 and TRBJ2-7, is EAGVAQSPRYKIIEKRQSVAFWCNPISGHATLYWYQQILGQGPKLLIQFQNNGVVDDSQLPKDRFSAERLKGVDSTLKIQPAKLEDSAVYLCASSLVRGSGAYEQYFGPGTRLTVT.

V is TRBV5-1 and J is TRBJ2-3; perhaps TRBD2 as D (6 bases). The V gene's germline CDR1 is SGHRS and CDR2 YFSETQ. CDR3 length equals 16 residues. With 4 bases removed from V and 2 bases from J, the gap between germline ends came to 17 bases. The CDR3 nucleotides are TGCGCCAGCAGCGAATTCGGCGGGGACCCCACAGATACGCAGTATTTT. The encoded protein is CASSEFGGDPTDTQYF. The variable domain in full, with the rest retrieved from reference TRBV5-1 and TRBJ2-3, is KAGVTQTPRYLIKTRGQQVTLSCSPISGHRSVSWYQQTPGQGLQFLFEYFSETQRNKGNFPGRFSGRQFSNSRSEMNVSTLELGDSALYLCASSEFGGDPTDTQYFGPGTRLTVL.

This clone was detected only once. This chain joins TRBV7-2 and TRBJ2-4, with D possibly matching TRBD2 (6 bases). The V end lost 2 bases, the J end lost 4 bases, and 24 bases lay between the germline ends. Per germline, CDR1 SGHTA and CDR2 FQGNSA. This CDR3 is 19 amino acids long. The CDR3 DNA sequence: TGTGCCAGCAGCTTACCGCCTTTACCATTGACTAGTAGTAAAAACATTCAGTACTTC. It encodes CASSLPPLPLTSSKNIQYF.

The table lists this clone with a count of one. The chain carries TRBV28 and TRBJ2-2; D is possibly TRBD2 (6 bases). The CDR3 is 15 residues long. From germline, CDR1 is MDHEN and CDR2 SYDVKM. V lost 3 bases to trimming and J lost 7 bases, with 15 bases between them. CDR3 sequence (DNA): TGTGCCAGCAGTTTCTCACTGGGGGAGGACGGGGAGCTGTTTTTT. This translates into CASSFSLGEDGELFF.